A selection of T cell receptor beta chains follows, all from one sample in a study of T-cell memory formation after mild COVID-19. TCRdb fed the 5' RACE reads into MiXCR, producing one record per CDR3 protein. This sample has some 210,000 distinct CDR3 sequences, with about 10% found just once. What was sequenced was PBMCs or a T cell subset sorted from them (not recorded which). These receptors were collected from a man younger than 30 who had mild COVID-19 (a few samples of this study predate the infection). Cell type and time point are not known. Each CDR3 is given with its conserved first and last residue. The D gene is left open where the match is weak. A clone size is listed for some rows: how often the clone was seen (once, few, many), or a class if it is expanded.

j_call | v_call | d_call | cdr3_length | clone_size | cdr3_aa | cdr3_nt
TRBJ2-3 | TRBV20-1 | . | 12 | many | CSAIGGTDTQYF | TGCAGTGCTATTGGTGGCACAGATACGCAGTATTTT
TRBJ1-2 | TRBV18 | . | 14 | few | CASSPRVQGYGYTF | TGTGCCAGCTCACCAAGAGTACAGGGCTATGGCTACACCTTC
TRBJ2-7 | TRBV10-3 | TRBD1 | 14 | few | CAITPGQGGSEQYF | TGTGCCATCACGCCGGGACAGGGGGGATCCGAGCAGTACTTC
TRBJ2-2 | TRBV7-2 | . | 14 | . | CASSSQGLTGELFF | TGTGCCAGCAGCTCCCAGGGGCTCACCGGGGAGCTGTTTTTT
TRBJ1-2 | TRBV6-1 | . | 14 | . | CASSVTAPSYGYTF | TGTGCCAGCAGTGTTACCGCGCCTTCCTATGGCTACACCTTC
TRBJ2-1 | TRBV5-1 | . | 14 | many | CASSLGLVDNEQFF | TGCGCCAGCAGCTTGGGACTAGTAGACAATGAGCAGTTCTTC
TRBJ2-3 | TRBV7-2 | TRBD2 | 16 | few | CASSLLVGGGPDTQYF | TGTGCCAGCAGCTTATTGGTTGGCGGGGGGCCAGATACGCAGTATTTT
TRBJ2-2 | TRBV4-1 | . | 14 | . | CASSQPLRSGELFF | TGCGCCAGCAGCCAACCTTTGAGGTCCGGGGAGCTGTTTTTT
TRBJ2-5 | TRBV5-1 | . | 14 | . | CASSTPGADETQYF | TGCGCCAGCTCAACCCCCGGGGCCGACGAGACCCAGTACTTC
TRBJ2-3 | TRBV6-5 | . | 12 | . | CASSTSRDTQYF | TGTGCCAGCAGTACTAGCAGGGACACGCAGTATTTT
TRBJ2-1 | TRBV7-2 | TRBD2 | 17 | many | CASSSRGSGGTGREQFF | TGTGCCAGCAGCTCCCGGGGTAGCGGGGGCACTGGCCGTGAGCAGTTCTTC
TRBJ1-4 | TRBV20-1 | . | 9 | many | CSACEKLFF | TGCAGTGCTTGTGAAAAACTGTTTTTT
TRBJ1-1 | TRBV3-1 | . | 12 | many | CASSQGEGKAFF | TGTGCCAGCAGCCAAGGGGAAGGGAAAGCTTTCTTT
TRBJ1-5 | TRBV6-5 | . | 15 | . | CASSYSRWGRQPQHF | TGTGCCAGCAGTTACTCGAGATGGGGGAGGCAGCCCCAGCATTTT
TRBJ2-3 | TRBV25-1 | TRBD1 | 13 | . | CASSDGQGDTQYF | TGTGCCAGCAGTGATGGACAGGGGGATACGCAGTATTTT
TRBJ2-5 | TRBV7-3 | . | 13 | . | CASSLQVQETQYF | TGTGCCAGCAGCTTACAAGTACAAGAGACCCAGTACTTC
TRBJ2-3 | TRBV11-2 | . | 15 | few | CASSLSRTGLGTQYF | TGTGCCAGCAGCTTATCCCGAACAGGCCTGGGTACGCAGTATTTT
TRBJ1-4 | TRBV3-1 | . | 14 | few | CASSPTVGGEKLFF | TGTGCCAGCAGCCCGACAGTAGGTGGGGAAAAACTGTTTTTT
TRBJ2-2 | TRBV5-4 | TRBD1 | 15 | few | CASSWGQGETGELFF | TGTGCCAGCAGCTGGGGACAGGGAGAGACCGGGGAGCTGTTTTTT
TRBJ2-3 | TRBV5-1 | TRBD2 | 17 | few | CASSLSLAGGHTDTQYF | TGCGCCAGCAGCTTGTCCCTAGCGGGGGGCCACACAGATACGCAGTATTTT
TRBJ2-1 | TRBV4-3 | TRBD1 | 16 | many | CASSQVGDRGRNEQFF | TGCGCCAGCAGCCAAGTGGGTGACAGGGGGCGAAATGAGCAGTTCTTC
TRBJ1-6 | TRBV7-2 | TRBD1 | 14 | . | CASSLGQRNSPLHF | TGTGCCAGCAGCTTGGGACAGAGGAATTCACCCCTCCACTTT
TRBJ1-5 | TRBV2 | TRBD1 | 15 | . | CASRWDRWGNQPQHF | TGTGCCAGCAGATGGGACAGGTGGGGCAATCAGCCCCAGCATTTT
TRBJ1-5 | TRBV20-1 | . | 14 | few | CSARTVQSNQPQHF | TGCAGTGCTAGAACGGTCCAGAGCAATCAGCCCCAGCATTTT
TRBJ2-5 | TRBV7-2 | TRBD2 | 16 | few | CASSPRRGALRETQYF | TGTGCCAGCAGTCCGCGGCGGGGGGCGTTAAGGGAGACCCAGTACTTC
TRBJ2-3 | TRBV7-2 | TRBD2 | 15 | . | CASSLASGGIDTQYF | TGTGCCAGCAGCTTAGCTAGCGGGGGTATAGATACGCAGTATTTT
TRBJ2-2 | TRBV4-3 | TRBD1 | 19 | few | CASSQEIVRGLANTGELFF | TGCGCCAGCAGCCAAGAAATCGTCAGGGGGCTAGCCAACACCGGGGAGCTGTTTTTT
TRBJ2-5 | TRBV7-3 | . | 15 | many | CASSLIGLDGETQYF | TGTGCCAGCAGCTTAATAGGGCTGGATGGAGAGACCCAGTACTTC
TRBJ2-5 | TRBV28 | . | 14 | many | CATRLRGGSETQYF | TGTGCCACCAGACTGAGGGGCGGGTCGGAGACCCAGTACTTC
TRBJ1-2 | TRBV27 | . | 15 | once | CASSPTGVLNYGYTF | TGTGCCAGCAGTCCCACAGGAGTGCTTAACTATGGCTACACCTTC
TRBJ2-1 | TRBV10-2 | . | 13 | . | CASSESRADRQFF | TGCGCCAGCAGTGAGTCGAGGGCCGATCGGCAGTTCTTC
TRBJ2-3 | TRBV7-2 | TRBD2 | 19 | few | CASRFGTSGGAFSTDTQYF | TGTGCCAGCAGGTTTGGGACTAGCGGGGGGGCCTTTAGCACAGATACGCAGTATTTT
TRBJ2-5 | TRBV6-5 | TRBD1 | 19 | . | CASSLVTGMGPRVGETQYF | TGTGCCAGCAGCCTAGTGACAGGGATGGGCCCTAGGGTAGGAGAGACCCAGTACTTC
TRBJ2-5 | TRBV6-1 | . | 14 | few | CASSEGAGEETQYF | TGTGCCAGCAGTGAAGGGGCAGGGGAAGAGACCCAGTACTTC
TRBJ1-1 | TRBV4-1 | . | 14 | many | CASSQETGWTEAFF | TGCGCCAGCAGCCAAGAAACGGGCTGGACTGAAGCTTTCTTT
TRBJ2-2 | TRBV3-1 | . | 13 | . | CASSRQSTGELFF | TGTGCCAGCAGCCGACAGAGCACCGGGGAGCTGTTTTTT